The entry that follows covers one TCR beta chain sequence. The antigen is unknown. An end of the junction does not agree with germline; a read error may underlie this. This entry comes from a study of T cells in Graves' hyperthyroidism and ophthalmopathy. Study details: Peripheral blood was acquired at first diagnosis, ahead of any therapy whatsoever.

From RNA transcripts, TCR beta CDR3 regions were amplified. First-round RT-PCR targeting the TCR CDR3 was performed with the HTBI primer set. TCRdb processed the multiplex PCR reads anew with MiXCR; each CDR3 protein has one entry. The sample gives a few hundred thousand distinct CDR3 sequences, about 15% of which show up once; roughly 26% is in the top ten. The CDR3 consists of 16 residues. CDR1 is SGHTA and CDR2 is FQGNSA in the germline V gene. Study findings and constraints: Blood held most thyroid clonotypes expanded above 0.001 frequency.

The study left out patients who had uncontrolled infection, other autoimmune disease, pregnancy or lactation. Sequencing was carried out using blood. V and J are TRBV7-2 and TRBJ2-7; D uncertain. This TCR derives from a woman in her late teens or twenties with Graves' hyperthyroidism that later progressed to Graves' ophthalmopathy. Here the CDR3 reads CASSLEIGPRSHEQYF. In DNA form, the CDR3 reads TGTGCCAGCAGCTTAGAAATTGGTCCCCGCTCCCACGAGCAGTACTTC.